Each of the 8 T cell receptor beta chains below was sequenced from the same sample in a study of PD-1 blockade in classical Hodgkin lymphoma. No patient escaped relapse after autologous stem cell transplantation, and brentuximab vedotin exposure varied. Some clones are missing from TCRdb's copy, which holds only in-frame ones; the method was immunoSEQ multiplex PCR. Of about 98,000 clones in the sample, approximately 80% were seen once. The sequencing here drew on peripheral blood mononuclear cells (PBMCs), taken before the second cycle of nivolumab. All receptors derive from a human donor with classical Hodgkin lymphoma.

This rearrangement joins TRBV11-2 to TRBJ1-2, with 8 bases identical to TRBD1. CDR1 is SGHAT and CDR2 is FQNNGV in the germline V gene. With 4 bases clipped from V and 7 bases from J, the junction kept 14 bases outside the gene matches. This CDR3 is 16 amino acids long. The CDR3 nucleotides read TGTGCCAGCAGCTACCCGGGACAGGTCCCTGTGCGTGGCTACACCTTC. Amino acids: CASSYPGQVPVRGYTF.

This clone was found a few times. The rearrangement uses TRBV5-1 and TRBJ1-4, with D possibly matching TRBD1 (6 bases). The germline gives CDR1 SGHRS, CDR2 YFSETQ. The CDR3 is made up of 14 amino acids. V was shortened by 4 bases and J by 4 bases, with 11 bases between the two germline ends. CDR3 bases: TGCGCCAGCAGCGACGACAGGTTTAATGAAAAACTGTTTTTT. It specifies CASSDDRFNEKLFF.

The rearrangement joins TRBV6-6 to TRBJ2-1; 12 bases agree with TRBD2. Germline V gives CDR1 MNHNY, CDR2 SVGAGI (reference sequence). CDR3 size: 15 residues. V lost 5 bases, J lost 7 bases, and 6 bases stayed unmatched. CDR3 bases: TGTGCCAGCAGTACCCTAGCGGGAGGGCCAAATGAGCAGTTCTTC. Translation gives CASSTLAGGPNEQFF.

Only one count was recorded for this clone. The chain uses TRBV10-3 and TRBJ1-1; no definite D call. The CDR3 totals 14 residues. The germline V gene encodes CDR1 ENHRY and CDR2 SYGVKD. Deletions cut 1 base from V and 0 bases from J, with 6 bases between. The CDR3 nucleotides are TGTGCCATCAGTGAGTATCCCATGAACACTGAAGCTTTCTTT. Protein sequence: CAISEYPMNTEAFF.

The chain combines TRBV7-2 with TRBJ2-5; D possibly corresponds to TRBD1 (5 bases). The germline V gene has CDR1 SGHTA and CDR2 FQGNSA. The CDR3 spans 14 residues. Trimming removed 1 base from V and 5 bases from J, with 11 bases in between. The CDR3 here is CASSLVGQYETQYF. The CDR3 DNA sequence: TGTGCCAGCAGCTTAGTGGGGCAGTACGAGACCCAGTACTTC.

The chain combines TRBV5-5 with TRBJ1-5; 9 bases are shared with TRBD1. The CDR3 extends over 16 amino acids. Germline V CDR1 and CDR2: SGHKS, YYEKEE (reference sequence). V lost 4 bases and J lost 1; bases outside the gene matches: 6. In DNA form, the CDR3 reads TGTGCCAGCAGCCCGGACAGGGGTGGGAGCAATCAGCCCCAGCATTTT. This sequence encodes CASSPDRGGSNQPQHF. Based on the CDR3 plus reference TRBV5-5 and TRBJ1-5, the full variable domain is DAGVTQSPTHLIKTRGQQVTLRCSPISGHKSVSWYQQVLGQGPQFIFQYYEKEERGRGNFPDRFSARQFPNYSSELNVNALLLGDSALYLCASSPDRGGSNQPQHFGDGTRLSIL.

The genes are TRBV30 and TRBJ2-3; D is unclear. Germline V lookup: CDR1 GTSNPN, CDR2 SVGIG (reference sequence). V was clipped by 0 bases and J by 1 base, with 11 bases between them. The CDR3 runs to 15 residues. The CDR3 DNA is TGTGCCTGGAGTGTAGAGAGAGATGGCACAGATACGCAGTATTTT. Translating gives CAWSVERDGTDTQYF.

The V call is TRBV5-5, the J call TRBJ2-1, with 7 bases fitting TRBD2. The CDR3 consists of 14 residues. Trimming at V came to 0 bases and at J to 9 bases, leaving 6 bases not matched to a gene. Germline lookup yields CDR1 SGHKS and CDR2 YYEKEE (reference sequence). CDR3 residues: CASSLEAGRVEQFF. The CDR3 DNA follows: TGTGCCAGCAGCTTGGAAGCGGGGAGAGTTGAGCAGTTCTTC. Together with reference TRBV5-5 and TRBJ2-1, the CDR3 gives the full variable domain: DAGVTQSPTHLIKTRGQQVTLRCSPISGHKSVSWYQQVLGQGPQFIFQYYEKEERGRGNFPDRFSARQFPNYSSELNVNALLLGDSALYLCASSLEAGRVEQFFGPGTRLTVL.